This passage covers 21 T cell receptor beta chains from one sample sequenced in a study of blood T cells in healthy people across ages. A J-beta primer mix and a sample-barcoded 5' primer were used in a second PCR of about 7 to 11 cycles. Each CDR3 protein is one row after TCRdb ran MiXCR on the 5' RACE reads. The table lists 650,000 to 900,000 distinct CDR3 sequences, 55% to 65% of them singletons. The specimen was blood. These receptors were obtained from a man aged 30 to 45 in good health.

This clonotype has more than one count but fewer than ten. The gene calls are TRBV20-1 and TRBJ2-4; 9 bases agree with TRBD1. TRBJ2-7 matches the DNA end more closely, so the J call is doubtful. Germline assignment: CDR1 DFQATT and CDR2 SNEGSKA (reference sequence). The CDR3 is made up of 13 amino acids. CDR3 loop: CSASTGGSYEQYF. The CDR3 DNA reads TGCAGTGCTTCGACAGGGGGGTCCTACGAGCAGTACTTC.

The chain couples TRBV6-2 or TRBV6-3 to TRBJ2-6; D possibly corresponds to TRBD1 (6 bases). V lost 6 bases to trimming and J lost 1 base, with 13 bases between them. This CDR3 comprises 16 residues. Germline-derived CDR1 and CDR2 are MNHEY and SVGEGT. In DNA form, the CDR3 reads TGTGCCAGCAGAGTTCAGGGGAAGTCTGGGGCCAACGTCCTGACTTTC. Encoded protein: CASRVQGKSGANVLTF.

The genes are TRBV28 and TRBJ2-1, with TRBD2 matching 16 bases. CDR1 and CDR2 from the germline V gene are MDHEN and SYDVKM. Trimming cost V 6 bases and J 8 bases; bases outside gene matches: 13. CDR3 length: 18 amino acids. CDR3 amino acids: CASSSRGTSGGAVDEQFF. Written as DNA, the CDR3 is TGTGCCAGCAGCTCCCGAGGGACTAGCGGGGGGGCCGTGGATGAGCAGTTCTTC.

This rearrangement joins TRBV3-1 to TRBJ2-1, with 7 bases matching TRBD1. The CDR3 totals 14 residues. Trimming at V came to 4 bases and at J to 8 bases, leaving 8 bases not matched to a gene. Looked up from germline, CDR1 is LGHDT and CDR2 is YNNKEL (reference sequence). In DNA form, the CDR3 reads TGTGCCAGCAGCCCCGGGACAGTTGTCCATGAGCAGTTCTTC. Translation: CASSPGTVVHEQFF.

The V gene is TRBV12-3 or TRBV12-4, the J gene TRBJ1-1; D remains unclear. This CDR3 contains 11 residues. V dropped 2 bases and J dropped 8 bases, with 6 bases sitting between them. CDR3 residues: CASSLMSEAFF. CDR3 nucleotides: TGTGCCAGCAGTTTAATGTCCGAAGCTTTCTTT.

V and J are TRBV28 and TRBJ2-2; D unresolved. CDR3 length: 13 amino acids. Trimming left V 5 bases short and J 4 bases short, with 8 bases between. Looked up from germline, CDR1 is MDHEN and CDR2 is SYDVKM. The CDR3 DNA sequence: TGTGCCAGCAGTACCAGGACCACCGGGGAGCTGTTTTTT. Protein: CASSTRTTGELFF.

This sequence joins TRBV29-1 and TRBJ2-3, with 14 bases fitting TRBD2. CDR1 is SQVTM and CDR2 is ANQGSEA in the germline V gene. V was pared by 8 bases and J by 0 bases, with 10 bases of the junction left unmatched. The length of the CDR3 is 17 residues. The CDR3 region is CSTGGLAGGFSTDTQYF. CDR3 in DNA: TGCAGCACTGGAGGACTAGCGGGGGGTTTTAGCACAGATACGCAGTATTTT.

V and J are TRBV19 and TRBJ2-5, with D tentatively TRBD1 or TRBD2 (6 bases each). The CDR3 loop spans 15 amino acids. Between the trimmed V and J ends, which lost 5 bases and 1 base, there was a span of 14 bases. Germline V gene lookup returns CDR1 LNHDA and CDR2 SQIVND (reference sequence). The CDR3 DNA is TGTGCCAGTAGTGCCCGGGGGCAGGCCCAAGAGACCCAGTACTTC. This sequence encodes CASSARGQAQETQYF.

Here the CDR3 DNA reads TGCAGCGTGACAACCGGGACAGGGGCCTACGAGCAGTACTTC. Residues: CSVTTGTGAYEQYF. V gene TRBV29-1 combines with J gene TRBJ2-7, with 10 bases lining up with TRBD1. CDR1 is SQVTM, CDR2 ANQGSEA, per germline. The junction had 7 bases not matched to a gene; V was cut back by 6 bases and J by 2 bases. The CDR3 runs to 14 residues.

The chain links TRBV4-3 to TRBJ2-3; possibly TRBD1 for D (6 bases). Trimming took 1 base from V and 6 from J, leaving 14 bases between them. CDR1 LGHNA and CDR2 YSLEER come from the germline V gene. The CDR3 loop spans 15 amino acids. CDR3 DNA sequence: TGCGCCAGCAGCCAAGGTAACAGGGACGGCGATACGCAGTATTTT. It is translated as CASSQGNRDGDTQYF.

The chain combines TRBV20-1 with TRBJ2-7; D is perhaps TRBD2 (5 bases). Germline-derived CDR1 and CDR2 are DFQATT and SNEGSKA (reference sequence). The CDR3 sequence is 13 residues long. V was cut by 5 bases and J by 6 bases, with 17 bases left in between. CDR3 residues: CSAGSGSGSEQYF. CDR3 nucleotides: TGCAGTGCTGGGAGCGGTTCTGGATCCGAGCAGTACTTC.

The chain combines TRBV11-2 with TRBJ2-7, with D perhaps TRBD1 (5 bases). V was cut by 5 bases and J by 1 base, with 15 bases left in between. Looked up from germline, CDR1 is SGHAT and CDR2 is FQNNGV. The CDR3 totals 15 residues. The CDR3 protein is CASSLGLAPSYEQYF. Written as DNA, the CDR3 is TGTGCCAGCAGCCTGGGGCTGGCTCCGTCCTACGAGCAGTACTTC.

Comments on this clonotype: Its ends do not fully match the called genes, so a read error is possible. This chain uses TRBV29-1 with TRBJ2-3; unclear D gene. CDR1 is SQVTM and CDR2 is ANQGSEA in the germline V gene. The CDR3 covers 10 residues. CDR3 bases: TGCAGCGTTTACACAGATATGCAGTATTTT. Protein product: CSVYTDMQYF.

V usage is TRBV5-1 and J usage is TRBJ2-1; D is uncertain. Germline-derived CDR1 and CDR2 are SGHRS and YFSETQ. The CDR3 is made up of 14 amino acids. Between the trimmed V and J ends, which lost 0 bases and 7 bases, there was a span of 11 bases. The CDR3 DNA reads TGCGCCAGCAGCTTGGGCCAGCCAGAAAATGAGCAGTTCTTC. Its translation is CASSLGQPENEQFF.

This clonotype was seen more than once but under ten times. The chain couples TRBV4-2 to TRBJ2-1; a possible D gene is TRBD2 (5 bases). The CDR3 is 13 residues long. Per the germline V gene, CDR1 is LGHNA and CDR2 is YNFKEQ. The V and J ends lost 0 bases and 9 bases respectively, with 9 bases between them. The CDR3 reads CASSQDVDCEQFF. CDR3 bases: TGTGCCAGCAGCCAAGATGTGGACTGTGAGCAGTTCTTC.

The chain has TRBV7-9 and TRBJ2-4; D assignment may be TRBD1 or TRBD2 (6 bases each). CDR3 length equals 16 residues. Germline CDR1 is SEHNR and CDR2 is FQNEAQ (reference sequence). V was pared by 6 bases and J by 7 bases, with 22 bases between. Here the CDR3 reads CASSFPLGTSGNIQYF. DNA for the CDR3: TGTGCCAGCAGTTTTCCATTGGGGACAAGCGGGAACATTCAGTACTTC.

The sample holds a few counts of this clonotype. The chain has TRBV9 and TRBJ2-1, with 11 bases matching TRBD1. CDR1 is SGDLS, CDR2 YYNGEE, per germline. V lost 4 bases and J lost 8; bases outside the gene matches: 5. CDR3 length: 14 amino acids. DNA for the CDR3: TGTGCCAGCAGCTCCAGGACAGGGGGCTATGAGCAGTTCTTC. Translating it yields CASSSRTGGYEQFF.

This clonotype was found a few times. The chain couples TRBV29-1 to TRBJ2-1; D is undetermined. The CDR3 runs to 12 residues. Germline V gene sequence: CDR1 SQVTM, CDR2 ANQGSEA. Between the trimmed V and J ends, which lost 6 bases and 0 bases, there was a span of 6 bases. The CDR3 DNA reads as TGCAGCGTGAGAGTCTCCTACAATGAGCAGTTCTTC. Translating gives CSVRVSYNEQFF.

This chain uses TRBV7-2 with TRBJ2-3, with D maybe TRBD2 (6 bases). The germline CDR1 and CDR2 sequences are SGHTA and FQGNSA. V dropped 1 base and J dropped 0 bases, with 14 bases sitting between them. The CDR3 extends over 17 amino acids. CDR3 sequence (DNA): TGTGCCAGCAGCTTAGTGGCGGGGACCCTTAGCACAGATACGCAGTATTTT. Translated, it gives CASSLVAGTLSTDTQYF.

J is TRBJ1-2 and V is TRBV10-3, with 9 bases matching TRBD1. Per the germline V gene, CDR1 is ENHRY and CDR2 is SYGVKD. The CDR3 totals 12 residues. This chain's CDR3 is CTTVTGGRGYTF. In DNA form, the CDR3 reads TGTACCACCGTTACAGGGGGCCGTGGCTACACCTTC.

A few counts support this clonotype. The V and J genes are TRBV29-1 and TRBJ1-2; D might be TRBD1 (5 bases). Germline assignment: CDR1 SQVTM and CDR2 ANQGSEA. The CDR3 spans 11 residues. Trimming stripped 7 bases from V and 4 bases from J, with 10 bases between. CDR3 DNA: TGCAGCGCCAGGGTGTCCTATGGCTACACCTTC. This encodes CSARVSYGYTF.